The 25 T cell receptor beta chains presented below share a single source sample, sequenced in a study of OX40 agonist ivuxolimab in advanced cancers. Only in-frame clones appear in the TCRdb table, and some are missing; sequencing was by immunoSEQ multiplex PCR. The sample consists of some 21,000 clones, 65% to 85% of them appearing once. Source: CD4+ or CD8+ T cells sorted from blood, taken in a trial of the OX40 agonist ivuxolimab. The receptors here all came from an adult with an advanced solid tumor such as melanoma, head and neck, liver or kidney cancer.

This clone was seen just once. Other DNA sequences within the sample encode an identical CDR3. The chain is built from TRBV2 and TRBJ1-2; D gene uncertain. CDR3 length: 13 residues. The V end was cut by 2 bases, the J end by 4 bases, with 8 bases between. Germline CDR1 SNHLY, CDR2 FYNNEI. The CDR3 region is CASSELAAYGYTF. The CDR3, as DNA: TGTGCCAGCAGTGAACTGGCAGCCTATGGCTACACCTTC. The full variable domain, completed using reference TRBV2 and TRBJ1-2, is EPEVTQTPSHQVTQMGQEVILRCVPISNHLYFYWYRQILGQKVEFLVSFYNNEISEKSEIFDDQFSVERPDGSNFTLKIRSTKLEDSAMYFCASSELAAYGYTFGSGTRLTVV.

The chain is built from TRBV2 and TRBJ1-5; perhaps TRBD1 as D (6 bases). The V end lost 7 bases, the J end lost 3 bases, and 13 bases lay between the germline ends. The CDR3 extends over 14 amino acids. Germline assignment: CDR1 SNHLY and CDR2 FYNNEI. Here the CDR3 reads CASTKGGLNQPQHF. The DNA for the CDR3 is TGTGCCAGCACCAAGGGGGGACTCAATCAGCCCCAGCATTTT.

J is TRBJ2-7 and V is TRBV9; weak D call: TRBD2 (7 bases). V lost 2 bases and J 0 bases, leaving 15 bases between the germline ends. Germline CDR1 and CDR2: SGDLS and YYNGEE. The CDR3 contains 16 residues. The CDR3 spells CASSVGGASGSYEQYF. DNA for the CDR3: TGTGCCAGCAGCGTGGGGGGGGCCAGTGGCTCCTACGAGCAGTACTTC.

Comments on this clone: Other DNA sequences in this sample translate to the same CDR3. This chain uses TRBV5-1 with TRBJ2-7; D remains ambiguous. The CDR3 spans 14 residues. Trimming removed 0 bases at V and 2 bases at J, with 9 bases between. Germline values: CDR1 SGHRS, CDR2 YFSETQ. CDR3 amino acids: CASSLGTDAYEQYF. The CDR3, as DNA: TGCGCCAGCAGCTTGGGGACGGATGCCTACGAGCAGTACTTC. Looking up the rest from reference TRBV5-1 and TRBJ2-7 gives the full variable domain: KAGVTQTPRYLIKTRGQQVTLSCSPISGHRSVSWYQQTPGQGLQFLFEYFSETQRNKGNFPGRFSGRQFSNSRSEMNVSTLELGDSALYLCASSLGTDAYEQYFGPGTRLTVT.

V is TRBV19 and J is TRBJ2-6; 7 bases map to TRBD1. This CDR3 region has 18 residues. Germline CDR1 is LNHDA and CDR2 is SQIVND (reference sequence). The V and J ends lost 5 bases and 2 bases, in that order; junction bases with no gene match: 12. CDR3 in amino acids: CASSSRTGLGTGANVLTF. In nucleotides, the CDR3 is TGTGCCAGTAGTTCAAGGACAGGCCTAGGTACTGGGGCCAACGTCCTGACTTTC.

This clone ranks as large. The chain joins TRBV28 to TRBJ2-1; D gene ambiguous. Trimming shortened V by 5 bases and J by 5 bases, and 13 bases separated the two germline ends. Germline CDR1 is MDHEN and CDR2 is SYDVKM. The CDR3 contains 14 residues. For the CDR3, the DNA is TGTGCCAGCAGTAGTATAAACACTGACAATGAGCAGTTCTTC. It specifies CASSSINTDNEQFF.

The rearrangement links TRBV18 to TRBJ1-1; maybe TRBD1 (6 bases). Trimming cost V 3 bases and J 2 bases, with 19 bases left between them. CDR1 is KGHSH and CDR2 is LQKENI in the germline V gene. The CDR3 totals 17 residues. The CDR3 here is CASSPPGHLTDNTEAFF. In nucleotides, the CDR3 is TGTGCCAGCTCACCGCCGGGACACCTAACCGACAACACTGAAGCTTTCTTT.

The chain recombines TRBV19 with TRBJ1-2, with a possible D match to TRBD1 (5 bases). Germline V gene lookup returns CDR1 LNHDA and CDR2 SQIVND (reference sequence). The V gene lost 7 bases and the J gene lost 4 bases, with 10 bases spanning the gap. The CDR3 spans 12 residues. The CDR3 reads CASNTGVYGYTF. The CDR3 region has the DNA TGTGCCAGTAATACAGGAGTCTATGGCTACACCTTC.

The CDR3 nucleotides read TGTGCCAGCAGTCCCTTGTTCAATGAGCAGTTCTTC. Its translation: CASSPLFNEQFF. The chain couples TRBV28 to TRBJ2-1, with no clear D. CDR1 is MDHEN and CDR2 is SYDVKM in the germline V gene. V dropped 5 bases and J dropped 6 bases, with 8 bases sitting between them. This CDR3 has 12 amino acids.

This chain connects TRBV7-2 to TRBJ2-1, with TRBD2 matching over 8 bases. CDR3 length: 14 residues. CDR1 is SGHTA, CDR2 FQGNSA, per germline. V shed 6 bases and J 11 bases; nucleotides not matched to a gene: 12. CDR3 coding DNA: TGTGCCAGCAGACTCGGGAGAGCGGGGGATAAGCAGTTCTTC. It codes for CASRLGRAGDKQFF.

The J gene is TRBJ1-1, the V gene TRBV29-1, with 8 positions matching TRBD1. There are 12 residues in the CDR3. The germline gives CDR1 SQVTM, CDR2 ANQGSEA. Trimming took 6 bases from V and 5 from J; bases not matched to a gene: 5. CDR3 DNA: TGCAGCGTCCCCAGGGGGCGGACTGAAGCTTTCTTT. It translates to CSVPRGRTEAFF.

This sequence joins TRBV28 and TRBJ1-6; weak D call: TRBD1 (5 bases). The ends were cut back, 6 bases at V and 9 bases at J, with 21 bases in the middle. Per germline, CDR1 MDHEN and CDR2 SYDVKM. This CDR3 is 16 amino acids long. This CDR3 reads CASRGTGTYGGSPLHF. The CDR3 DNA sequence: TGTGCCAGCAGGGGCACCGGGACCTATGGGGGTTCACCCCTCCACTTT.

The V and J genes are TRBV7-9 and TRBJ1-2; no clear D. Germline-derived CDR1 and CDR2 are SEHNR and FQNEAQ (reference sequence). This CDR3 has 15 residues. V dropped 2 bases and J dropped 3 bases, with 13 bases sitting between them. CDR3 in DNA: TGTGCCAGCAGCTTATCGGCGGCCTTGGACTATGGCTACACCTTC. It specifies CASSLSAALDYGYTF.

The V gene is TRBV5-1, the J gene TRBJ2-7, with 10 bases lining up with TRBD1. V lost 4 bases and J lost 5; bases outside the gene matches: 9. The CDR3 contains 15 residues. Looked up from germline, CDR1 is SGHRS and CDR2 is YFSETQ. The CDR3 region has the DNA TGCGCCAGCAGCCCCTCCGGGACAGGGGCGCACGAGCAGTACTTC. It translates to CASSPSGTGAHEQYF.

The J gene is TRBJ1-5, the V gene TRBV4-1; possible D gene TRBD1, 5 bases. The CDR3 contains 17 residues. Per germline, CDR1 MGHRA and CDR2 YSYEKL. Trimming removed 1 base from V and 6 bases from J, with 19 bases in between. The CDR3 nucleotides are TGCGCCAGCAGCCAAGTCGGGGGGAGGGCGCGGGGTCAGCCCCAGCATTTT. This translates into CASSQVGGRARGQPQHF.

The J gene is TRBJ1-4, the V gene TRBV4-1, with TRBD1 as a possible D gene (5 bases). The germline V and J ends were trimmed by 2 bases and 5 bases, with 12 bases remaining between them. CDR1 and CDR2 from the germline V gene are MGHRA and YSYEKL. The CDR3 extends over 15 amino acids. The CDR3 reads CASSQHGAGNEKLFF. CDR3 DNA sequence: TGCGCCAGCAGCCAACACGGGGCAGGCAATGAAAAACTGTTTTTT.

The V and J genes are TRBV28 and TRBJ1-2; no definite D call. Per germline, CDR1 MDHEN and CDR2 SYDVKM. The CDR3 is made up of 11 amino acids. Trimming took 0 bases from V and 6 from J, leaving 2 bases between them. The CDR3 spells CASSLWDGYTF. The CDR3 nucleotides are TGTGCCAGCAGTTTATGGGATGGCTACACCTTC.

CDR3 amino acids: CASSSWDNTQYF. For the CDR3, the DNA is TGTGCCAGCAGCTCGTGGGATAATACGCAGTATTTT. The chain couples TRBV7-9 to TRBJ2-3, with D hard to call. The V and J ends lost 4 bases and 7 bases respectively, with 9 bases between them. CDR3 length equals 12 residues. Germline assignment: CDR1 SEHNR and CDR2 FQNEAQ (reference sequence).

This clone has a single count. The chain combines TRBV29-1 with TRBJ2-7; D gene uncertain. The V end lost 5 bases, the J end lost 6 bases, and 14 bases lay between the germline ends. The CDR3 contains 12 residues. CDR1 and CDR2 from the germline V gene are SQVTM and ANQGSEA. In DNA, the CDR3 is TGCAGCGTTACAATGACCCTCGGCGAGCAGTACTTC. It codes for CSVTMTLGEQYF.

The V gene is TRBV2, the J gene TRBJ2-3; D not certain. The CDR3 is made up of 16 amino acids. Trimming removed 1 base from V and 0 bases from J, with 11 bases in between. Germline assignment: CDR1 SNHLY and CDR2 FYNNEI. CDR3 nucleotides: TGTGCCAGCAGTGAAGTAGGAAAGTCGAGCACAGATACGCAGTATTTT. Translation: CASSEVGKSSTDTQYF.

Here the CDR3 DNA reads TGTGCCAGCAGTTACTCTCCGGGGGCGCAGTTCTTC. Translated: CASSYSPGAQFF. The chain combines TRBV6-5 with TRBJ2-1; either TRBD1 or TRBD2 may supply D (6 bases each). The CDR3 spans 12 residues. The V gene's germline CDR1 is MNHEY and CDR2 SVGAGI. V lost 0 bases and J 12 bases, leaving 9 bases between the germline ends.

The chain couples TRBV12-2 to TRBJ2-2; no check of the table's D call, TRBD1, against the DNA was made. TRBV12-2 is listed as a pseudogene. The CDR3 has 15 amino acids. DNA of the CDR3: TGTGCAAGTCTCCTGGACAGGGGGGTTACCGGGGAGCTGTTTTTT. This encodes CASLLDRGVTGELFF.

This sequence joins TRBV13 and TRBJ2-1; no clear D gene. This CDR3 is 14 amino acids long. V was trimmed by 1 base and J by 7 bases, leaving 11 bases between them. The germline gives CDR1 PRHDT, CDR2 FYEKMQ (reference sequence). The CDR3 bases are TGTGCCAGCAGCTTAGATTCCACCGGGAATGAGCAGTTCTTC. Protein: CASSLDSTGNEQFF.

The chain couples TRBV28 to TRBJ1-5; D unclear. This CDR3 comprises 16 residues. The germline V gene has CDR1 MDHEN and CDR2 SYDVKM. Trimming shortened V by 1 base and J by 5 bases, and 15 bases separated the two germline ends. The CDR3 loop reads CASSLSPIRGDQPQHF. The CDR3 region has the DNA TGTGCCAGCAGTTTATCCCCCATCCGTGGCGATCAGCCCCAGCATTTT.

This clone was counted a few times. The J gene is TRBJ2-3, the V gene TRBV5-5; no clear D. Germline V gene sequence: CDR1 SGHKS, CDR2 YYEKEE (reference sequence). This CDR3 is 14 amino acids long. V lost 4 bases and J 3 bases, leaving 12 bases between the germline ends. CDR3 sequence: CASSQVGVTDTQYF. In DNA form, the CDR3 reads TGTGCCAGCAGCCAAGTTGGGGTAACAGATACGCAGTATTTT.